The rows below give T cell receptor beta chains drawn from one sample of a study of response to subunit inactivated influenza vaccine. TCRdb re-analysed the RT-PCR reads in MiXCR, keeping a single row per CDR3 protein. The table lists approximately 490,000 distinct CDR3 sequences, approximately 7.2% of them singletons. Source: PBMCs from blood, taken less than 30 months after vaccination. Source of these receptors: a man aged 50 to 69 who received an inactivated influenza vaccine. Both conserved end residues are trimmed from each CDR3.

TRBV6-2/TRBV6-3 | ASSYSNTGELF
TRBV3-1 | ASSNGLAYNEQF
TRBV20-1 | SARRGTGTTDTQY
TRBV7-8 | ASSLAGFSNQPQH
TRBV6-1 | ASSEASGRLGEQY
TRBV6-1 | ASSLIASQGPYEQY
TRBV9 | ASSVVLAGGNNEQF
TRBV6-5 | ASSYMNPGANVLT
TRBV18 | ASSDSSGDETQY
TRBV5-1 | ASSTSGGTGANVLT
TRBV9 | ASSGGSTYEQY
TRBV20-1 | SVTRTYNEQF
TRBV12-3/TRBV12-4 | ASLAYGTSGRPGINVQF
TRBV29-1 | SAAPGQGRTEAF
TRBV2 | ALGQESAEQY
TRBV9 | ASSVEPNTEAF
TRBV29-1 | SALGYQETQY
TRBV5-1 | ASSLRQGGSKGEQY
TRBV12-3/TRBV12-4 | ASSYKREAEQY
TRBV7-2 | ASLTQRNTEAF
TRBV5-1 | ASSLVAGELHEQF
TRBV2 | ASRDFNYQETQY
TRBV20-1 | SVPDGGNYGYT
TRBV5-5 | ASSLPRVGAGETQY
TRBV10-3 | AISGTTDTQY
TRBV11-2 | ASSLSGGRAYEQY
TRBV6-4 | ASSDGGSPYNEQF
TRBV6-5 | ASSYSGGAYNEQF
TRBV18 | ASSPRARSGNTIY
TRBV6-5 | ASSYRQGFGEQF
TRBV20-1 | SARGLASGDEQY
TRBV5-5 | ASSLEGQGPDTQY
TRBV25-1 | ASRDRLEQF
TRBV28 | ASRSSTGYAGELF
TRBV6-1 | ASSASRGQTEKLF
TRBV4-1 | ASSQGVSGGWDEQY
TRBV5-1 | ASSLSPGTGIGNQPQH
TRBV10-3 | AISHNQETQY
TRBV5-6 | ASSSRKTYEQY
TRBV12-3/TRBV12-4 | ASSLSREGAEETQY
TRBV6-2/TRBV6-3 | ASSPEPFFYNEQF
TRBV12-3/TRBV12-4 | ASSLGTSQTQY
TRBV25-1 | ASSELLAGETQY
TRBV20-1 | SAPRGGGPYNEQF
TRBV3-1 | ASSTNGAGTDTQY
TRBV10-3 | AISVGTGGPETQY
TRBV20-1 | SAKHTTDTQY
TRBV4-1 | ASSQVDRPGNTIY
TRBV20-1 | SAKRQGSRETQY
TRBV4-1 | ASSQTSVPGQAEAF
TRBV10-3 | AISETGDTQY
TRBV14 | ASSPTGGGFAETQY
TRBV12-3/TRBV12-4 | ASSLYTYTEAF
TRBV5-1 | ASRLDMRAGNTEAF
TRBV6-1 | ASSQGQAYGYT
TRBV14 | ASSRQTWYQETQY
TRBV12-3/TRBV12-4 | ASRIRGPANYGYT
TRBV20-1 | SAEVGGRSSDTQY